Below are 28 T cell receptor beta chains sequenced from a single sample in a study of T cell repertoires in cytomegalovirus infection. Their target antigens are unknown. TCRdb fed the reads into MiXCR, producing one record per CDR3 protein. The table lists about a million distinct CDR3 sequences, 25% to 40% of them singletons. The source material was cultured CD8+ T cells from PBMCs, sampled from culture after CMV antigen stimulation. The receptors stem from a human donor in good health (CMV status not recorded). Some clones in this sample may be carry-over from other donors' samples.

The DNA of the CDR3 is TGTGCCAGCAGTTTATGGACTACCTCCTACAATGAGCAGTTCTTC. Translating gives CASSLWTTSYNEQFF. The genes are TRBV28 and TRBJ2-1; possibly TRBD2 for D (5 bases). V was trimmed by 0 bases and J by 0 bases, leaving 6 bases between them. The CDR3 consists of 15 residues. Germline V gene lookup returns CDR1 MDHEN and CDR2 SYDVKM.

This clonotype was found a few times. V usage is TRBV4-3 and J usage is TRBJ2-1; 14 bases fit TRBD2. The germline gives CDR1 LGHNA, CDR2 YSLEER. The CDR3 contains 17 residues. Trimming cost V 0 bases and J 7 bases; bases outside gene matches: 5. CDR3 in amino acids: CASSQDRTSGGRNEQFF. The CDR3 bases are TGCGCCAGCAGCCAAGATAGGACTAGCGGGGGGAGGAATGAGCAGTTCTTC.

There are a few counts of this clonotype. The chain uses TRBV6-5 and TRBJ2-3; possibly TRBD2 for D (7 bases). Germline CDR1 is MNHEY and CDR2 is SVGAGI. The CDR3 sequence is 15 residues long. V gave up 5 bases and J gave up 4 bases, with 16 bases separating them. In DNA form, the CDR3 reads TGTGCCAGCAGTGCCTCGGGGGGCCCGGCAGATACGCAGTATTTT. It is translated as CASSASGGPADTQYF.

The chain employs TRBV9 and TRBJ1-5; perhaps TRBD1 as D (6 bases). There are 13 residues in the CDR3. The germline CDR1 and CDR2 sequences are SGDLS and YYNGEE. Deletions cut 4 bases from V and 4 bases from J, with 9 bases between. The chain's CDR3 is CASSYRENQPQHF. In DNA, the CDR3 is TGTGCCAGCAGCTACAGGGAGAATCAGCCCCAGCATTTT.

This clonotype was observed a handful of times. The chain uses TRBV10-3 and TRBJ2-1; 9 bases align to TRBD1. Germline V CDR1 and CDR2: ENHRY, SYGVKD. This CDR3 spans 15 amino acids. V was clipped by 4 bases and J by 6 bases; unmatched bases: 7. CDR3 bases: TGTGCCATCAGTGGGACAGGGGAAGAGGGCAATGAGCAGTTCTTC. This codes for CAISGTGEEGNEQFF.

Only one count was recorded for this clonotype. This chain connects TRBV6-1 to TRBJ1-1; maybe TRBD1 (5 bases). Germline CDR1 MNHNS, CDR2 SASEGT. The CDR3 runs 14 residues. The V and J ends lost 3 bases and 4 bases respectively, with 12 bases between them. CDR3 sequence reads: CASSEGRWGTEAFF. DNA of the CDR3: TGTGCCAGCAGTGAGGGGCGTTGGGGCACTGAAGCTTTCTTT.

The chain recombines TRBV2 with TRBJ2-2; 7 nucleotides align to TRBD1. From germline, CDR1 is SNHLY and CDR2 FYNNEI. Losses at the gene ends were 3 bases for V and 3 bases for J; bases not matched to a gene: 7. The CDR3 runs 16 residues. CDR3 region: CASSDLGGTYTGELFF. Written as DNA, the CDR3 is TGTGCCAGCAGTGATCTAGGGGGCACGTACACCGGGGAGCTGTTTTTT.

Of note for this clonotype: Mismatch with germline at one junction end may stem from a read error. This sequence joins TRBV2 and TRBJ1-4; the D is unclear. CDR3 length: 12 residues. Germline lookup yields CDR1 SNHLY and CDR2 FYNNEI. CDR3 coding DNA: TGTGCCAGCATCCAAGAGAATCTCTCCAAGGTTTTT. The encoded protein is CASIQENLSKVF.

The chain links TRBV7-8 to TRBJ2-1; D tentatively reads TRBD1 or TRBD2 (6 bases each). V dropped 1 base and J dropped 7 bases, with 14 bases sitting between them. Germline V lookup: CDR1 SGHVS, CDR2 FQNEAQ. The CDR3 consists of 15 residues. The CDR3 nucleotides are TGTGCCAGCAGCTTAGTAAACAGGGCGGGGAATGAGCAGTTCTTC. Its translation is CASSLVNRAGNEQFF.

This clonotype has just a few counts. The chain couples TRBV10-3 to TRBJ1-3; no clear D. CDR1 and CDR2 (germline): ENHRY, SYGVKD. Trimming took 2 bases from V and 0 from J, leaving 11 bases between them. The CDR3 extends over 16 amino acids. In DNA form, the CDR3 reads TGTGCCATCAGTGAGGGCGGAGGAGCCTCTGGAAACACCATATATTTT. Translated, it gives CAISEGGGASGNTIYF.

V usage is TRBV7-6 and J usage is TRBJ2-5; a weak D match, TRBD2 (5 bases). The CDR3 contains 13 residues. Germline CDR1 and CDR2: SGHVS and FNYEAQ. V was shortened by 5 bases and J by 1 base, with 8 bases between the two germline ends. CDR3 loop: CASSRTFQETQYF. The CDR3, as DNA: TGTGCCAGCAGCCGGACTTTCCAAGAGACCCAGTACTTC.

The rearrangement joins TRBV6-5 to TRBJ2-3; D not resolved. Trimming left V 2 bases short and J 3 bases short, with 9 bases between. Germline V CDR1 and CDR2: MNHEY, SVGAGI. The CDR3 extends over 14 amino acids. The CDR3 DNA reads as TGTGCCAGCAGTTACGGGGTTAGAACAGATACGCAGTATTTT. This sequence encodes CASSYGVRTDTQYF.

The chain is built from TRBV24-1 and TRBJ1-4; TRBD1 agrees at 7 bases. Germline V gene data show CDR1 as KGHDR and CDR2 as SFDVKD. The length of the CDR3 is 13 residues. V lost 9 bases and J lost 3; bases outside the gene matches: 3. The CDR3 nucleotides read TGTGCCACCGAGGGACAGCCTAATGAAAAACTGTTTTTT. It codes for CATEGQPNEKLFF.

This clonotype was counted many times. The chain combines TRBV7-6 with TRBJ2-7; possibly TRBD1 or TRBD2 for D (7 bases each). CDR3 length equals 16 residues. Trimming stripped 5 bases from V and 1 base from J, with 18 bases between. Germline lookup yields CDR1 SGHVS and CDR2 FNYEAQ. CDR3: CASSPRGGTESYEQYF. CDR3 nucleotides: TGTGCCAGCAGCCCCAGGGGGGGGACCGAGTCCTACGAGCAGTACTTC.

The V call is TRBV10-1, the J call TRBJ2-7; the D gene is possibly TRBD1 (6 bases). Trimming removed 5 bases from V and 2 bases from J, with 13 bases in between. This CDR3 has 14 amino acids. From germline, CDR1 is WNHNN and CDR2 SYGVQD (reference sequence). CDR3 amino acids: CASSQRQAPYEQYF. In nucleotides, the CDR3 is TGCGCCAGCAGTCAAAGACAGGCACCCTACGAGCAGTACTTC.

This clonotype has at least ten counts. The V and J genes are TRBV3-1 and TRBJ1-1; D uncertain. CDR3 length: 12 residues. Germline values: CDR1 LGHDT, CDR2 YNNKEL (reference sequence). Trimming stripped 4 bases from V and 6 bases from J, with 9 bases between. The CDR3 nucleotides read TGTGCCAGCAGCCCATCGGGAGCTGAAGCTTTCTTT. Its translation is CASSPSGAEAFF.

This chain connects TRBV20-1 to TRBJ1-2; TRBD1 is a possible D gene (5 bases). The V end lost 3 bases, the J end lost 4 bases, and 15 bases lay between the germline ends. CDR3 length: 14 residues. Germline loops: CDR1 DFQATT, CDR2 SNEGSKA (reference sequence). For the CDR3, the DNA is TGCAGTGCTAGTTCTCGTCTCGGGGGCTATGGCTACACCTTC. Translating gives CSASSRLGGYGYTF.

This clonotype occurred a few times. V and J are TRBV7-9 and TRBJ2-3; D is perhaps TRBD2 (7 bases). The CDR3 has 18 amino acids. V lost 3 bases and J 1 base, leaving 20 bases between the germline ends. The germline CDR1 and CDR2 sequences are SEHNR and FQNEAQ (reference sequence). CDR3 sequence (DNA): TGTGCCAGCAGCTTTGTTCAAAGGTGGGGGGGCGGCACAGATACGCAGTATTTT. As protein: CASSFVQRWGGGTDTQYF.

The chain combines TRBV6-5 with TRBJ2-1; D perhaps matches TRBD2 (6 bases). Germline V lookup: CDR1 MNHEY, CDR2 SVGAGI. The CDR3 runs 15 residues. Trimming stripped 5 bases from V and 4 bases from J, with 15 bases between. The CDR3 coding sequence is TGTGCCAGCAGTGCGGAAAAACGGGGGTACAATGAGCAGTTCTTC. It translates to CASSAEKRGYNEQFF.

This rearrangement joins TRBV12-3 or TRBV12-4 to TRBJ2-7, with D unresolved. V lost 3 bases, J lost 2 bases, and 11 bases lay in between. The CDR3 covers 14 residues. The CDR3 spells CASSFVPATYEQYF. Here the CDR3 DNA reads TGTGCCAGCAGTTTTGTCCCGGCGACCTACGAGCAGTACTTC.

The chain uses TRBV6-2 or TRBV6-3 and TRBJ2-2; TRBD2 aligns across 12 bases. Germline CDR1 MNHEY, CDR2 SVGEGT. This CDR3 contains 18 residues. The V and J ends lost 2 bases and 0 bases, in that order; junction bases with no gene match: 4. In DNA form, the CDR3 reads TGTGCCAGCAGTTACGAACTAGCGGGGGGAACGAACACCGGGGAGCTGTTTTTT. This gives the protein CASSYELAGGTNTGELFF.

This chain joins TRBV13 and TRBJ2-5; 8 bases map to TRBD1. The CDR3 has 15 amino acids. The junction had 8 bases not matched to a gene; V was cut back by 4 bases and J by 4 bases. The V gene's germline CDR1 is PRHDT and CDR2 FYEKMQ (reference sequence). The CDR3 nucleotides read TGTGCCAGCAGCTGGAGAGCAGGGGGCCTAGAGACCCAGTACTTC. It encodes CASSWRAGGLETQYF.

This chain joins TRBV29-1 and TRBJ1-2; D remains ambiguous. This CDR3 spans 11 amino acids. With 2 bases removed from V and 8 bases from J, the gap between germline ends came to 9 bases. Germline V gives CDR1 SQVTM, CDR2 ANQGSEA. Here the CDR3 reads CSVELGSGYTF. CDR3 coding DNA: TGCAGCGTTGAACTGGGATCGGGCTACACCTTC.

This clonotype was counted only a few times. The chain uses TRBV20-1 and TRBJ1-2, with no clear D. V was cut by 1 base and J by 4 bases, with 13 bases left in between. The CDR3 consists of 14 residues. Per the germline V gene, CDR1 is DFQATT and CDR2 is SNEGSKA (reference sequence). The chain's CDR3 is CSARVDTSVYGYTF. In nucleotides, the CDR3 is TGCAGTGCTAGAGTAGACACCTCCGTCTATGGCTACACCTTC.

This clonotype was counted at least ten times. The J gene is TRBJ1-2, the V gene TRBV7-9; weak D call: TRBD1 (5 bases). The V and J ends lost 0 bases and 2 bases respectively, with 10 bases between them. Germline lookup yields CDR1 SEHNR and CDR2 FQNEAQ (reference sequence). This CDR3 region has 15 residues. CDR3 in amino acids: CASSLAGDRNYGYTF. The CDR3 nucleotides read TGTGCCAGCAGCTTAGCAGGAGACAGAAACTATGGCTACACCTTC.

This clonotype appeared many times. CDR3 residues: CASRHAGRGYNEQFF. In DNA, the CDR3 is TGTGCCAGCAGGCACGCGGGCAGGGGCTACAATGAGCAGTTCTTC. The rearrangement joins TRBV7-2 to TRBJ2-1, with D possibly matching TRBD1 (6 bases). The germline V gene encodes CDR1 SGHTA and CDR2 FQGNSA. The CDR3 runs to 15 residues. The V and J ends lost 6 bases and 3 bases respectively, with 15 bases between them.

The table lists this clonotype with a few counts. The chain couples TRBV11-2 to TRBJ2-7; the D is unclear. Trimming cost V 1 base and J 2 bases, with 12 bases left between them. The length of the CDR3 is 15 residues. Germline V gene lookup returns CDR1 SGHAT and CDR2 FQNNGV. DNA for the CDR3: TGTGCCAGCAGCTTAGCTCCGTTCGACCCCTACGAGCAGTACGTC. This codes for CASSLAPFDPYEQYV.

This clonotype was counted ten times or more. The chain uses TRBV7-6 and TRBJ2-1, with 7 bases matching TRBD1. The junction had 8 bases not matched to a gene; V was cut back by 1 base and J by 2 bases. This CDR3 is built from 17 residues. Germline V gene lookup returns CDR1 SGHVS and CDR2 FNYEAQ. The DNA for the CDR3 is TGTGCCAGCAGCTTAGGGGAAAGGGGGCTTACCTACAATGAGCAGTTCTTC. Its translation: CASSLGERGLTYNEQFF.